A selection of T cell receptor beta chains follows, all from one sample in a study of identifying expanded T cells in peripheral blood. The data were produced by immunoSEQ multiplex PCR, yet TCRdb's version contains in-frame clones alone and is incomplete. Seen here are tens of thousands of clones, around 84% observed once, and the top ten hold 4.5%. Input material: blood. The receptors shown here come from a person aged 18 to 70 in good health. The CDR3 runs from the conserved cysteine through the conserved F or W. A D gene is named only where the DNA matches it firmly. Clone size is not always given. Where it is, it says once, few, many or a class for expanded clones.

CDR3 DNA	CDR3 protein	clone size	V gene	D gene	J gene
TGTGCCAGCAGCTTAGGAAGGGATCAGCCCCAGCATTTT	CASSLGRDQPQHF	NA	TRBV11-2	NA	TRBJ1-5
TGTGCCAGCAGTTACTCGGGCAACACAGATACGCAGTATTTT	CASSYSGNTDTQYF	NA	TRBV6-5	NA	TRBJ2-3
TGTGCCAGCAGCCTAGAAAACGGGGGGGCCCAGCATTTT	CASSLENGGAQHF	NA	TRBV5-8	NA	TRBJ1-5
TGTGCCAGCAGTTACTCGACAGGGGGCCGAGGCTACACCTTC	CASSYSTGGRGYTF	NA	TRBV6-5	TRBD1	TRBJ1-2
TGTGCCAGCTCACCAGGGAACCGCTACAATGAGCAGTTCTTC	CASSPGNRYNEQFF	NA	TRBV18	NA	TRBJ2-1
TGTGCCACCCGGGGGGGGCCTGTTGAGCAGTTCTTC	CATRGGPVEQFF	NA	TRBV7-9	TRBD2	TRBJ2-1
TGTGCCAGCAGTGGGCCGAAAAACATTCAGTACTTC	CASSGPKNIQYF	NA	TRBV2	NA	TRBJ2-4
TGCGCCAGCAGCCAAGATTTAGGGGATGGTGGCGGCTACACCTTC	CASSQDLGDGGGYTF	NA	TRBV4-3	NA	TRBJ1-2
TGTGCCTGGAGTGTACTCAGCCGTCAGAAGAATTCACCCCTCCACTTT	CAWSVLSRQKNSPLHF	NA	TRBV30	NA	TRBJ1-6
TGCGCCAGCAGCGGGGACACTTCGAACACCGGGGAGCTGTTTTTT	CASSGDTSNTGELFF	once	TRBV5-1	NA	TRBJ2-2
TGTGCCATCAGTGACGCGGGTGCTGAAGCTTTCTTT	CAISDAGAEAFF	NA	TRBV10-3	NA	TRBJ1-1
TGTGCCAGCAGCTTGGCCTGGGGGGCCTACGAGCAGTACTTC	CASSLAWGAYEQYF	NA	TRBV5-6	NA	TRBJ2-7
TGTGCCAGCAGGAGGGGGTTCAGCTCCTACGAGCAGTACTTC	CASRRGFSSYEQYF	NA	TRBV2	NA	TRBJ2-7
TGTGCCAGCAGCGTCGGGACGGCGAACACCGGGGAGCTGTTTTTT	CASSVGTANTGELFF	NA	TRBV9	NA	TRBJ2-2
TGTGCCAGCAGTACCGGGACAGGGACCTACGAGCAGTACTTC	CASSTGTGTYEQYF	NA	TRBV19	TRBD1	TRBJ2-7
TGTGCCATCAGTGTCCGCGGGGATCAGCAGTACTTC	CAISVRGDQQYF	NA	TRBV10-3	NA	TRBJ2-7
TGTGCCAGCAGCCCCTGGACTAGAGGGGCTAGCACAGATACGCAGTATTTT	CASSPWTRGASTDTQYF	NA	TRBV13	TRBD2	TRBJ2-3
TGCGCCAGCAGCGTAGGACAGCTCGACACTGAAGCTTTCTTT	CASSVGQLDTEAFF	NA	TRBV5-1	NA	TRBJ1-1